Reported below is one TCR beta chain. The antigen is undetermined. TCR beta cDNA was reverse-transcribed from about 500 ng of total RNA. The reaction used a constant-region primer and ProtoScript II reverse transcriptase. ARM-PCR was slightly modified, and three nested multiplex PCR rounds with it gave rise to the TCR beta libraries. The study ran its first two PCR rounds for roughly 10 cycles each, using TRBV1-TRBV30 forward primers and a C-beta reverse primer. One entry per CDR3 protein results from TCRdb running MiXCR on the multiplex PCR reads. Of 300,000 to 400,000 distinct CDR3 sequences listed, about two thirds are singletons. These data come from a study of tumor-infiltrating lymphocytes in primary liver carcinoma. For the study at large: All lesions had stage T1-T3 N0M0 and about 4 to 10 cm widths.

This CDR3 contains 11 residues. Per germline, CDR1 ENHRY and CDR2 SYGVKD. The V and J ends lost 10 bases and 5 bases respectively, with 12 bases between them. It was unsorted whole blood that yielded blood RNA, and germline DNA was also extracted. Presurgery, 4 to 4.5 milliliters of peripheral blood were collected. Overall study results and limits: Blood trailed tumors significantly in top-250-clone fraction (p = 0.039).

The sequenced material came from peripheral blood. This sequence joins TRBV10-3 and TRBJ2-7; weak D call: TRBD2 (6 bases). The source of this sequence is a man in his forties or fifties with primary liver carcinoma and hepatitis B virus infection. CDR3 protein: CATSGGNEQYF. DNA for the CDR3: TGTGCCACATCCGGGGGAAACGAGCAGTACTTC.